This section outlines one T cell receptor beta chain sequence together with its context. The entry originates in a study of blood T cell repertoires in COVID-19. Measured with immunoSEQ multiplex PCR; TCRdb has only the in-frame clones, and not every one. The sample contains 130,000 or so clones, over 80% of which appear only once. Germline V gene data show CDR1 as SGHKS and CDR2 as YYEKEE (reference sequence). This CDR3 contains 14 residues. The V end lost 4 bases, the J end lost 4 bases, and 14 bases lay between the germline ends. What was sequenced was peripheral blood. This sequence was found in a man aged 45-65 years with active COVID-19. The chain couples TRBV5-5 to TRBJ2-5, with D perhaps matching TRBD1 (5 bases). CDR3 sequence: CASSPPQGGETQYF. DNA of the CDR3: TGTGCCAGCAGCCCTCCGCAGGGCGGAGAGACCCAGTACTTC.